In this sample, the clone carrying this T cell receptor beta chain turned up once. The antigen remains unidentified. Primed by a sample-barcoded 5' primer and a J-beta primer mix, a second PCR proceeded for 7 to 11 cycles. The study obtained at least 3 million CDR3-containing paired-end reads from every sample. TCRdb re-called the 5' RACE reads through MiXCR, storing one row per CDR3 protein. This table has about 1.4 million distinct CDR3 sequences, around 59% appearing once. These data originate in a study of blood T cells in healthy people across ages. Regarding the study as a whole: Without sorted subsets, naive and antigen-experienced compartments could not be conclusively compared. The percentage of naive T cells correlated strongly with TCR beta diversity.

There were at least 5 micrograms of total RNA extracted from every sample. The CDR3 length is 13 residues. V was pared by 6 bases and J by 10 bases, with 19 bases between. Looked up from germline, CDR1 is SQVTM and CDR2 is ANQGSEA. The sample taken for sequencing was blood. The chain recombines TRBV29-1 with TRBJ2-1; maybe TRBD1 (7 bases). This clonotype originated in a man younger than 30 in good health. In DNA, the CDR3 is TGCAGCGTAGTGACAGGGTGGGGGGAAGAGCAGTTCTTC. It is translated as CSVVTGWGEEQFF.